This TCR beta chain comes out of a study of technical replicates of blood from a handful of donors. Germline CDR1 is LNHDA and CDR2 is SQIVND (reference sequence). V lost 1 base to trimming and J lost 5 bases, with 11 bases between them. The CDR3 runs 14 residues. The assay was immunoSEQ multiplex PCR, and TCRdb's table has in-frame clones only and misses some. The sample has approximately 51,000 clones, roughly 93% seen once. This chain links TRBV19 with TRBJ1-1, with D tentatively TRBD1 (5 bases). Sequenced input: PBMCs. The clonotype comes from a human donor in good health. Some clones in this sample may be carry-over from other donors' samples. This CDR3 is CASSIGDRRTEAFF. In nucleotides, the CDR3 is TGTGCCAGTAGTATAGGCGACAGAAGGACTGAAGCTTTCTTT.